This TCR beta chain comes out of a study of beta chain features in type 1 diabetes. This clone was detected only a few times. Antigen: not known. Every bit of the isolated RNA underwent reverse transcription, so sequencing read expressed TCRB transcripts. The method was immunoSEQ multiplex PCR; TCRdb's version includes in-frame clones alone and lacks a portion of them. The data show a few hundred thousand clones, around 15% seen once. The CDR3 totals 13 residues. The V end was cut by 4 bases, the J end by 5 bases, with 11 bases between. Germline CDR1 is LGHNA and CDR2 is YSLEER. Study findings and constraints: The naive, central memory and Treg TCRB repertoires of patients appeared to be more similar to one another than those of healthy donors. When Type 1 diabetes patients were examined, their TCRB CDR3s proved moderately but significantly shorter in all four CD4+ subsets.

Sorting based on CD45RO/CCR7/CD25/CD127/CD95/CD27 separated CD4+ naive, central memory, regulatory and stem cell-like memory cells. Sequenced material: naive CD4+ T cells from blood. The chain is built from TRBV4-3 and TRBJ2-5; the D gene is possibly TRBD1 (6 bases). The receptor comes from a young man with type 1 diabetes. CDR3 nucleotides: TGCGCCAGCAGCCCAGGGGTTAGGGAGACCCAGTACTTC. The encoded protein is CASSPGVRETQYF.